This is a list of T cell receptor beta chains from one sample in a study of OX40 agonist ivuxolimab in advanced cancers. TCRdb keeps only in-frame clones here, not all; method: immunoSEQ multiplex PCR. The data show about 53,000 clones, 80% to 90% seen once. The sample in question was CD4+ or CD8+ T cells sorted from blood, obtained in a trial of the OX40 agonist ivuxolimab. The receptors were gathered from an adult with an advanced solid tumor such as melanoma, head and neck, liver or kidney cancer. The CDR3 runs from the conserved cysteine through the conserved F or W. A D gene is named only where the DNA matches it firmly. Some rows mark clone size as missing; the rest say once, few, many or name a class of expanded clone.

V: TRBV11-2
D: .
size: once
J: TRBJ2-3
CDR3: CASSRALTDTQYF
DNA: TGTGCCAGCAGCCGGGCCCTCACAGATACGCAGTATTTT

V: TRBV16
D: TRBD1
size: .
J: TRBJ1-1
CDR3: CASSQSTGDTEAFF
DNA: TGTGCCAGCAGCCAATCGACAGGGGACACTGAAGCTTTCTTT

V: TRBV28
D: TRBD2
size: .
J: TRBJ2-7
CDR3: CASSLTSGRGYEQYF
DNA: TGTGCCAGCAGCTTGACTAGCGGGAGAGGGTACGAGCAGTACTTC

V: TRBV10-3
D: .
size: once
J: TRBJ1-1
CDR3: CAISVEGNTEAFF
DNA: TGTGCCATCAGTGTCGAGGGGAACACTGAAGCTTTCTTT

V: TRBV11-2
D: .
size: .
J: TRBJ2-1
CDR3: CASSLRRGPSYNEQFF
DNA: TGTGCCAGCAGCTTAAGGCGGGGACCCTCCTACAATGAGCAGTTCTTC

V: TRBV18
D: .
size: .
J: TRBJ2-3
CDR3: CASSPRDGRDTQYF
DNA: TGTGCCAGCTCACCTAGGGACGGTCGAGATACGCAGTATTTT

V: TRBV9
D: .
size: .
J: TRBJ1-2
CDR3: CASSVGGALLYGYTF
DNA: TGTGCCAGCAGCGTAGGGGGGGCGCTTCTCTATGGCTACACCTTC

V: TRBV5-1
D: TRBD1
size: .
J: TRBJ1-2
CDR3: CASSSSFQGALGYTF
DNA: TGCGCCAGCAGCTCCTCTTTCCAGGGGGCCCTAGGCTACACCTTC

V: TRBV6-1
D: .
size: .
J: TRBJ2-5
CDR3: CASSSDGTQETQYF
DNA: TGTGCCAGCAGTTCGGACGGGACCCAAGAGACCCAGTACTTC

V: TRBV28
D: .
size: .
J: TRBJ1-2
CDR3: CASVGIGSYGYTF
DNA: TGTGCCAGCGTTGGTATTGGGTCCTATGGCTACACCTTC

V: TRBV28
D: .
size: once
J: TRBJ1-1
CDR3: CASRGPGEAFF
DNA: TGTGCCAGCAGGGGGCCCGGTGAAGCTTTCTTT

V: TRBV6-6
D: .
size: once
J: TRBJ1-2
CDR3: CASSLEGRYGYTF
DNA: TGTGCCAGCAGTCTCGAGGGGCGCTATGGCTACACCTTC

V: TRBV4-2
D: .
size: .
J: TRBJ2-7
CDR3: CASSQESVGVSYEQYF
DNA: TGTGCCAGCAGCCAAGAGTCTGTGGGGGTCTCCTACGAGCAGTACTTC

V: TRBV10-3
D: TRBD1
size: .
J: TRBJ2-5
CDR3: CAISEGLRGETQYF
DNA: TGTGCCATCAGCGAGGGTCTCAGGGGGGAGACCCAGTACTTC

V: TRBV28
D: TRBD1
size: few
J: TRBJ1-5
CDR3: CASRTWGQNSNQPQHF
DNA: TGTGCCAGCAGGACCTGGGGACAGAATAGCAATCAGCCCCAGCATTTT

V: TRBV7-2
D: .
size: .
J: TRBJ1-1
CDR3: CASSDPGRANTEAFF
DNA: TGTGCCAGCAGCGACCCAGGGAGGGCGAACACTGAAGCTTTCTTT

V: TRBV20-1
D: .
size: .
J: TRBJ1-1
CDR3: CSATLQGKAFF
DNA: TGCAGTGCTACACTCCAGGGTAAAGCTTTCTTT

V: TRBV5-6
D: .
size: .
J: TRBJ2-2
CDR3: CASSLYVGNTGELFF
DNA: TGTGCCAGCAGCTTGTACGTCGGGAACACCGGGGAGCTGTTTTTT

V: TRBV7-3
D: .
size: .
J: TRBJ2-7
CDR3: CASSLYQGEQYF
DNA: TGTGCCAGCAGCTTATACCAGGGCGAGCAGTACTTC

V: TRBV5-1
D: TRBD2
size: .
J: TRBJ2-5
CDR3: CASSSQLAVQETQYF
DNA: TGCGCCAGCAGCTCTCAACTAGCGGTCCAAGAGACCCAGTACTTC

V: TRBV19
D: .
size: .
J: TRBJ2-1
CDR3: CASSIGRTYNEQFF
DNA: TGTGCCAGTAGTATCGGCCGGACGTACAATGAGCAGTTCTTC

V: TRBV7-2
D: TRBD2
size: .
J: TRBJ2-2
CDR3: CASSSGLAGAYTGELFF
DNA: TGTGCCAGCAGCTCGGGACTAGCGGGGGCTTACACCGGGGAGCTGTTTTTT

V: TRBV7-6
D: .
size: once
J: TRBJ2-7
CDR3: CASSLAHSYEQYF
DNA: TGTGCCAGCAGCTTAGCGCACTCCTACGAGCAGTACTTC

V: TRBV19
D: .
size: .
J: TRBJ2-7
CDR3: CASTPDIKRSYEQYF
DNA: TGTGCCAGTACTCCCGACATAAAGAGGTCCTACGAGCAGTACTTC

V: TRBV2
D: .
size: .
J: TRBJ1-1
CDR3: CASRGEMHTEAFF
DNA: TGTGCCAGCAGGGGGGAGATGCACACTGAAGCTTTCTTT

V: TRBV7-9
D: TRBD1
size: .
J: TRBJ1-5
CDR3: CASSLEGAQAQHF
DNA: TGTGCCAGCAGCTTAGAGGGGGCCCAAGCCCAGCATTTT

V: TRBV2
D: .
size: once
J: TRBJ2-7
CDR3: CASSKFSYEQYF
DNA: TGTGCCAGCAGCAAGTTCTCCTACGAGCAGTACTTC

V: TRBV19
D: .
size: .
J: TRBJ1-1
CDR3: CASSIVAGAGTEAFF
DNA: TGTGCCAGTAGTATAGTTGCGGGGGCAGGCACTGAAGCTTTCTTT

V: TRBV19
D: TRBD1
size: .
J: TRBJ1-2
CDR3: CASSTPGTGYYGYTF
DNA: TGTGCCAGTAGTACCCCCGGGACAGGGTACTATGGCTACACCTTC

V: TRBV5-1
D: TRBD1
size: .
J: TRBJ2-5
CDR3: CASSTRTGVLPPETQYF
DNA: TGCGCCAGCAGCACCCGGACAGGGGTCCTTCCTCCAGAGACCCAGTACTTC

V: TRBV28
D: .
size: once
J: TRBJ1-4
CDR3: CASSSRATNEKLFF
DNA: TGTGCCAGCAGTTCCAGGGCAACTAATGAAAAACTGTTTTTT

V: TRBV9
D: .
size: .
J: TRBJ1-4
CDR3: CASSVDGGRVEKLFF
DNA: TGTGCCAGCAGCGTAGACGGGGGCAGGGTTGAAAAACTGTTTTTT

V: TRBV5-4
D: .
size: .
J: TRBJ2-7
CDR3: CASSLDSQSSYEQYF
DNA: TGTGCCAGCAGCTTGGACAGTCAGAGCTCCTACGAGCAGTACTTC

V: TRBV6-6
D: TRBD1
size: .
J: TRBJ2-2
CDR3: CASRRDRSTGELFF
DNA: TGTGCCAGCAGACGGGACAGGTCGACCGGGGAGCTGTTTTTT

V: TRBV30
D: .
size: .
J: TRBJ1-5
CDR3: CAWSPTTGFSDQPQHF
DNA: TGTGCCTGGAGTCCTACTACAGGGTTTTCGGATCAGCCCCAGCATTTT

V: TRBV7-7
D: .
size: .
J: TRBJ2-5
CDR3: CASSFAFQETQYF
DNA: TGTGCTAGCAGCTTTGCCTTCCAAGAGACCCAGTACTTC

V: TRBV2
D: TRBD1
size: .
J: TRBJ1-2
CDR3: CASSLSRDSTYTF
DNA: TGTGCCAGCAGTTTGTCCCGGGACAGTACCTACACCTTC

V: TRBV6-6
D: TRBD1
size: .
J: TRBJ1-1
CDR3: CASAKTGTGNTEAFF
DNA: TGTGCCAGCGCAAAAACCGGGACAGGCAACACTGAAGCTTTCTTT

V: TRBV9
D: TRBD2
size: .
J: TRBJ2-1
CDR3: CASSLATSGSYNEQFF
DNA: TGTGCCAGCAGCTTAGCAACTAGCGGGAGCTACAATGAGCAGTTCTTC

V: TRBV28
D: TRBD1
size: .
J: TRBJ2-5
CDR3: CASSLPGGARWTQYF
DNA: TGTGCCAGCAGTTTGCCAGGGGGCGCAAGATGGACCCAGTACTTC

V: TRBV28
D: .
size: .
J: TRBJ2-2
CDR3: CASTDGNTGELFF
DNA: TGTGCCAGCACCGACGGGAACACCGGGGAGCTGTTTTTT

V: TRBV5-6
D: TRBD1
size: .
J: TRBJ2-2
CDR3: CASSPTGGSGELFF
DNA: TGTGCCAGCAGCCCCACAGGGGGAAGCGGGGAGCTGTTTTTT

V: TRBV2
D: .
size: .
J: TRBJ1-1
CDR3: CASDETGYGVTEAFF
DNA: TGTGCCAGCGATGAAACAGGGTATGGGGTTACTGAAGCTTTCTTT

V: TRBV6-6
D: .
size: .
J: TRBJ1-3
CDR3: CASTPGHRGGNTIYF
DNA: TGTGCCAGCACACCCGGACACCGCGGGGGAAACACCATATATTTT

V: TRBV19
D: .
size: .
J: TRBJ1-2
CDR3: CASSKESGQNYGYTF
DNA: TGTGCCAGTAGTAAAGAATCAGGTCAGAACTATGGCTACACCTTC

V: TRBV29-1
D: .
size: once
J: TRBJ2-5
CDR3: CSVLIPAFRETQYF
DNA: TGCAGCGTCCTAATTCCAGCGTTTCGAGAGACCCAGTACTTC

V: TRBV28
D: TRBD1
size: .
J: TRBJ2-5
CDR3: CASRTGIGETQYF
DNA: TGTGCCAGTAGGACAGGGATTGGAGAGACCCAGTACTTC

V: TRBV28
D: .
size: .
J: TRBJ1-2
CDR3: CASSLSGWSYGYTF
DNA: TGTGCCAGCAGTTTATCGGGGTGGTCCTATGGCTACACCTTC

V: TRBV11-2
D: TRBD2
size: .
J: TRBJ2-7
CDR3: CASSPEGLAGANRVYEQYF
DNA: TGTGCCAGCAGCCCCGAGGGACTAGCGGGAGCGAATCGGGTCTACGAGCAGTACTTC

V: TRBV6-1
D: .
size: .
J: TRBJ1-2
CDR3: CASSGQLSYGYTF
DNA: TGTGCCAGCAGTGGACAGCTATCATATGGCTACACCTTC

V: TRBV19
D: .
size: .
J: TRBJ1-6
CDR3: CASSRGRPDSPLHF
DNA: TGTGCCAGTAGTCGCGGACGGCCGGATTCACCCCTCCACTTT

V: TRBV6-1
D: .
size: .
J: TRBJ2-5
CDR3: CASSGSGETQYF
DNA: TGTGCCAGCAGTGGGTCGGGGGAGACCCAGTACTTC

V: TRBV9
D: .
size: once
J: TRBJ1-2
CDR3: CASSANYGYTF
DNA: TGTGCCAGCAGCGCCAACTATGGCTACACCTTC